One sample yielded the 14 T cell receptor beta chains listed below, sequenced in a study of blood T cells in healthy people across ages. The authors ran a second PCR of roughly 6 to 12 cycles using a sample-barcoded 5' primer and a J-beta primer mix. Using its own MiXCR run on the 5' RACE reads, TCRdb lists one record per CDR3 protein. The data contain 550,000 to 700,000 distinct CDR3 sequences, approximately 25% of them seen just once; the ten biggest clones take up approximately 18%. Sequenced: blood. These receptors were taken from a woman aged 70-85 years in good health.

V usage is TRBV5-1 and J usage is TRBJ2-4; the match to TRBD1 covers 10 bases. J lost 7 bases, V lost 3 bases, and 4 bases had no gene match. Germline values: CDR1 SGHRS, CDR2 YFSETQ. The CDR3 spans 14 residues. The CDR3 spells CASSSGQGGNIQYF. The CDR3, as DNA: TGCGCCAGCAGCTCCGGACAGGGGGGGAACATTCAGTACTTC.

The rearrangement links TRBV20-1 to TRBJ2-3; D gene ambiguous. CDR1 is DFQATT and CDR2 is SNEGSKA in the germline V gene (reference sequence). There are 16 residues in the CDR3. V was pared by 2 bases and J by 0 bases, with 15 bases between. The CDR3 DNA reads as TGCAGTGCTAGATTGGCCACTACGGCCAGCACAGATACGCAGTATTTT. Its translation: CSARLATTASTDTQYF.

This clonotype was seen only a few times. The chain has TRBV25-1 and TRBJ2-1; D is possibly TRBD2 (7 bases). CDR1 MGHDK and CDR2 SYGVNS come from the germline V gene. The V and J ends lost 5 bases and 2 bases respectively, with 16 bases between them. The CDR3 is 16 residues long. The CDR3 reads CASSPLWGGPYNEQFF. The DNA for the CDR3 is TGTGCCAGCAGTCCCTTATGGGGGGGCCCCTACAATGAGCAGTTCTTC.

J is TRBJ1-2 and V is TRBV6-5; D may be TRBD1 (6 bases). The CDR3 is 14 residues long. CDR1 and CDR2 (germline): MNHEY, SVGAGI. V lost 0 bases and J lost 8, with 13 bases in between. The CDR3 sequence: CASSYSRGAGGYTF. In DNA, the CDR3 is TGTGCCAGCAGTTACTCCCGGGGGGCTGGGGGCTACACCTTC.

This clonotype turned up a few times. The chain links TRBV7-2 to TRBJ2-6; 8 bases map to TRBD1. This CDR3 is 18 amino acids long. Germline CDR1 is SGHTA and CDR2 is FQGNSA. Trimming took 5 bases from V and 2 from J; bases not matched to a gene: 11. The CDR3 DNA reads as TGTGCCAGCAGCATTCAGGGGGCGCATTCGGCTGGGGCCAACGTCCTGACTTTC. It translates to CASSIQGAHSAGANVLTF.

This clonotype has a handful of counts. CDR3 coding DNA: TGTGCCAGCAGTCCAACGGGACAGGGATACGGCTACACCTTC. Protein: CASSPTGQGYGYTF. The chain combines TRBV6-2 or TRBV6-3 with TRBJ1-2; 9 nucleotides agree with TRBD1. Germline loops: CDR1 MNHEY, CDR2 SVGEGT. CDR3 size: 14 residues. V lost 5 bases and J lost 8; bases outside the gene matches: 9.

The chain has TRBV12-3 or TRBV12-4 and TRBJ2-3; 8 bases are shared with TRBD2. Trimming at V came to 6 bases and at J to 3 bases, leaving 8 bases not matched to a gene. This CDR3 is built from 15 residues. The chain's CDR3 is CASRPSGGETDTQYF. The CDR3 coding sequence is TGTGCCAGCAGACCGAGCGGGGGTGAAACAGATACGCAGTATTTT.

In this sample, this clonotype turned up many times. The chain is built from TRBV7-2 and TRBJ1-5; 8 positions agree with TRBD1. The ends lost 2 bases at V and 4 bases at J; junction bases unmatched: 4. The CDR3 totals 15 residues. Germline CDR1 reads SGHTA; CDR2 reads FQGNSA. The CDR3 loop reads CASSLYTGGNQPQHF. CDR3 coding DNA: TGTGCCAGCAGCTTATATACAGGGGGTAATCAGCCCCAGCATTTT.

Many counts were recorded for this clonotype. CDR3 sequence: CASSLGPGPGGNTIYF. The CDR3 DNA is TGTGCCAGCAGCTTAGGTCCGGGACCCGGGGGGAACACCATATATTTT. The chain employs TRBV7-2 and TRBJ1-3, with a possible D match to TRBD1 (5 bases). This CDR3 has 16 amino acids. The germline V gene encodes CDR1 SGHTA and CDR2 FQGNSA. V was pared by 1 base and J by 7 bases, with 17 bases between.

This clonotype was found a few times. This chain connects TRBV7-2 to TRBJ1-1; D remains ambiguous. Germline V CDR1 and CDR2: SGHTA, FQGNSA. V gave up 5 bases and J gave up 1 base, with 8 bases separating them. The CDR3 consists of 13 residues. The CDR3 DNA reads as TGTGCCAGCAGCGTACAAACGAACACTGAAGCTTTCTTT. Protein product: CASSVQTNTEAFF.

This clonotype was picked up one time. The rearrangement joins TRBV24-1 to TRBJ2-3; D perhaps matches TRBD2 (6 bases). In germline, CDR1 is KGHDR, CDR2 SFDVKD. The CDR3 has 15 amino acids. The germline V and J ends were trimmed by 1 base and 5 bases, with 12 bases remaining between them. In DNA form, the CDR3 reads TGTGCCACCAGTGATTTCGGAGGGTCGGGAGATACGCAGTATTTT. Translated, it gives CATSDFGGSGDTQYF.

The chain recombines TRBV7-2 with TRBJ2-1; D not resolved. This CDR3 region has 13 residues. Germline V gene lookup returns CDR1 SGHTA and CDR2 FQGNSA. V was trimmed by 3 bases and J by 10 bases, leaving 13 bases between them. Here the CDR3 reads CASSFYSTPEQFF. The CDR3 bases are TGTGCCAGCAGCTTTTACTCGACCCCCGAGCAGTTCTTC.

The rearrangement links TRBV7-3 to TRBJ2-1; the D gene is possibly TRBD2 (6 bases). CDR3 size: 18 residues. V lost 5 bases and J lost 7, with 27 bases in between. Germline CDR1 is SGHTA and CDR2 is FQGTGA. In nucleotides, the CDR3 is TGTGCCAGCAGCGGGCCCCGAAGGGACTCCCTTCTGGGAAATGAGCAGTTCTTC. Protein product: CASSGPRRDSLLGNEQFF.

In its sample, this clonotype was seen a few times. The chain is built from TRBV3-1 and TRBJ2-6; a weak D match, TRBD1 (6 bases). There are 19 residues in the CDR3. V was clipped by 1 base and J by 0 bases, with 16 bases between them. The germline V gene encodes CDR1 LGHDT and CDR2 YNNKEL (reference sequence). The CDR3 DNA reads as TGTGCCAGCAGCCAAGGCCTCGCCTGGACAGCCTCTGGGGCCAACGTCCTGACTTTC. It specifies CASSQGLAWTASGANVLTF.